Included here is one T cell receptor beta chain sequence, with context. The sample originates from a study of blood T cell repertoires in COVID-19. The overall study: Samples taken during acute and convalescent COVID-19 were collected in the United States, Italy and Spain. T cells, B-cell-depleted T cells, or PBMCs supplied cDNA or gDNA.

CDR3 length: 13 amino acids. Trimming cost V 2 bases and J 10 bases; bases outside gene matches: 5. Germline CDR1 GTSNPN, CDR2 SVGIG (reference sequence). As originally analysed: Amplification of reference gene primers was used by the study to estimate nucleated cell counts. Clones were read by immunoSEQ multiplex PCR, and TCRdb kept only the in-frame ones, dropping some. V and J calls and clone size are copied from that table; D and trimming were computed from the DNA. This sample carries 65,000 to 85,000 clones, 80% to 90% of them seen once, and the ten largest clones take about 2.4%. This chain uses TRBV30 with TRBJ1-6; 7 bases are shared with TRBD1. The sequencing sample was made of peripheral blood. This TCR was sampled from a human donor in a cohort sampled during active COVID-19. The CDR3 coding sequence is TGTGCCTGGAGTACAGCAGGGGGGTCACCCCTCCACTTT. This translates into CAWSTAGGSPLHF.